This T cell receptor (beta chain) emerged from a study of blood T cell repertoires in COVID-19 (dated by TCRdb to about 2020). Turning to the overall study: Samples from collaborators originated in the United States, Italy and Spain and spanned both the acute and convalescent phases of COVID-19. The material from the prospective study consisted of cDNA or gDNA derived from T cells, B-cell-depleted T cells, or PBMCs. Subjects who had been exposed to COVID-19, were actively infected with it, or had recovered from it provided the deeply sampled blood TCRbeta repertoires that made up the dataset. The repertoires were released in a freely available public database intended as a resource for research on the immune response to SARS-CoV-2. Samples came from the ongoing ImmuneRACE study (first 160 participants) plus 1,254 subjects from 6 global collaborators. Nearly every sample came with metadata listing a de-identified subject ID, COVID-19 status, age in years and sex. Where available, HLA class I and class II types were obtained from metadata supplied by the sample provider rather than from assay-based typing. What the research found in general, with its limitations: How much clinical and demographic metadata was included differed by source and by participant, and the metadata was provided uncurated.

TCRbeta CDR3 regions were amplified from genomic DNA using the immunoSEQ Assay, a bias-controlled multiplex PCR. In the source study's methods: The number of nucleated cells in each sample was estimated by amplification of reference gene primers within the assay. To quantify the absolute abundance of each unique TCRbeta CDR3 rearrangement, sequence reads were collapsed and filtered. For each sample, productive Simpson clonality was calculated as the square root of Simpson's diversity index across productive rearrangements. TCRdb re-hosts the immuneACCESS table, in-frame sequences only. Its copies lack some clones; in the studies checked, an unresolved V gene accounts for under half of them, and the cause for the rest is not known. The DNA gave D and trimming, while V, J and clone size come from that table. Across this sample there are fewer than 150,000 clones, with around 83% seen only once. The top ten clones comprise 5% to 6% of the sample.

On this clone itself: Its antigen has not been determined. One base away there is no much larger clone; base qualities are not given.

From cysteine to phenylalanine, the CDR3 is 15 amino acids long. The DNA shown is the 45-base CDR3, in frame from base 1. V is trimmed back by 0 bases and J by 2 bases, and the junction contains 3 bases that no gene match accounts for. The germline V gene yields MNHEY for CDR1 and SVGAGI for CDR2. At one collaborating source in Seattle, patients were enrolled during active infection and were followed longitudinally through the course of disease. Whole blood was collected in K2EDTA tubes by collaborating institutions according to the institutions' own protocols. For TCRbeta analysis, collaborators shipped samples as frozen whole blood, isolated PBMCs, or DNA extracted from either of those sample types.

This TCR derives from a woman aged 60-70 years with COVID-19, enrolled during active disease. The V and J segments used are TRBV6-5 and TRBJ2-7, with 8 bases in between that match TRBD2. Sequenced sample: peripheral blood. The base sequence is TGTGCCAGCAGTTACTCGTCCGGGGGGGCCTACGAGCAGTACTTC. This yields the protein CASSYSSGGAYEQYF.